A selection of T cell receptor beta chains follows, all from one sample in a study of T cell changes during pregnancy in multiple sclerosis. Measured with immunoSEQ multiplex PCR; TCRdb has only the in-frame clones, and not every one. The data show about 87,000 clones, around 95% seen once. The sample was peripheral blood, taken in the third trimester of pregnancy. These receptors came from a female donor in good health, enrolled as a control in a pregnancy study. The CDR3 runs from the conserved cysteine through the conserved F or W. Each record gives: J gene, D gene, clone size, V gene, CDR3 DNA, CDR3 protein. The D gene is left open where the match is weak. The size field is filled for only some rows; it gives once, few, many or a size class.

TRBJ2-1 TRBD2 NA TRBV18 TGTGCCAGCTCACCACGGGGACTAGTCTACAATGAGCAGTTCTTC CASSPRGLVYNEQFF
TRBJ2-1 NA NA TRBV5-1 TGCGCCAGCGAGTTTCACAATGAGCAGTTCTTC CASEFHNEQFF
TRBJ2-1 TRBD1 NA TRBV5-4 TGTGCCAGCAGCTTAACAGGGGGCAATGAGCAGTTCTTC CASSLTGGNEQFF
TRBJ2-1 NA NA TRBV5-1 TGCGCCAGCAGCGCAGGGGATGGGCGTGAGCAGTTCTTC CASSAGDGREQFF
TRBJ2-7 TRBD2 NA TRBV2 TGTGCCAGCAGTGCCTTGGGGGGGACCGAGCAGTACTTC CASSALGGTEQYF
TRBJ1-1 NA NA TRBV15 TGTGCCACCAGCAGACAGGGAGGAACTGAAGCTTTCTTT CATSRQGGTEAFF
TRBJ2-5 NA NA TRBV18 TGTGCCAGCTCACCACCGGCTAGCCAAGAGACCCAGTACTTC CASSPPASQETQYF
TRBJ2-1 NA once TRBV28 TGTGCCAGCAGTCCCGGTCAGTTAGGGGTTGAGCAGTTCTTC CASSPGQLGVEQFF
TRBJ1-2 NA NA TRBV28 TGTGCCAGCAGTTTTGTACAGGGAGTGAGGGGCTACACCTTC CASSFVQGVRGYTF
TRBJ2-5 NA NA TRBV21-1 TGTGCCAGCAGCTTACGGTGGACCCAGTACTTC CASSLRWTQYF
TRBJ1-4 NA NA TRBV5-1 TGCGCCAGCAGCTTGGAGGGGTTCAATGAAAAACTGTTTTTT CASSLEGFNEKLFF
TRBJ2-1 TRBD2 NA TRBV5-1 TGCGCCAGCAGCCCCGGACTAGCGGGAGGACTTTTAGGGGACAATGAGCAGTTCTTC CASSPGLAGGLLGDNEQFF
TRBJ1-2 TRBD1 NA TRBV9 TGTGCCAGCAGCGTGGGGACAGGGGGGACCTATGGCTACACCTTC CASSVGTGGTYGYTF
TRBJ1-1 NA NA TRBV18 TGTGCCAGCTCACGTCTCGAGACAGCGAACACTGAAGCTTTCTTT CASSRLETANTEAFF
TRBJ2-6 NA once TRBV19 TGTGCCAGTAAAGGGCAGGGGTACTCTGGGGCCAACGTCCTGACTTTC CASKGQGYSGANVLTF
TRBJ1-4 TRBD1 NA TRBV6-1 TGTGCCAGCAGGGCAGGGGGTCCTAATGAAAAACTGTTTTTT CASRAGGPNEKLFF
TRBJ2-1 TRBD1 NA TRBV29-1 TGCAGCGTTCTGGACAGGGGGGAGTTCAATGAGCAGTTCTTC CSVLDRGEFNEQFF
TRBJ2-3 TRBD2 NA TRBV10-3 TGTGCCATCTCAAGGACTAGCCCCACTGGTGGCGATACGCAGTATTTT CAISRTSPTGGDTQYF
TRBJ2-1 NA NA TRBV5-1 TGCGCCAGCAGCTTGCAAGGGAGGTCCTACAATGAGCAGTTCTTC CASSLQGRSYNEQFF
TRBJ2-1 NA once TRBV2 TGTGCCAGCACAGGGGACCGGAATAATGAGCAGTTCTTC CASTGDRNNEQFF
TRBJ2-7 NA NA TRBV7-9 TGTGCCAGCAGCTTAGGGGGTAGCGCTTACGAGCAGTACTTC CASSLGGSAYEQYF
TRBJ1-3 NA NA TRBV2 TGTGCCAGCACCCTAGGGGGGGGTCCTGGAAACACCATATATTTT CASTLGGGPGNTIYF
TRBJ2-7 TRBD1 NA TRBV28 TGTGCCAGCAACCCCAGGGGGACGACCTACGAGCAGTACTTC CASNPRGTTYEQYF
TRBJ2-3 NA NA TRBV30 TGTGCCTGGAGCTTAGAGGTGGGGCAGTATTTT CAWSLEVGQYF
TRBJ1-4 NA NA TRBV7-8 TGTGCCAGCAGCTTAGGGCAGGCTAATGAAAAACTGTTTTTT CASSLGQANEKLFF
TRBJ2-1 TRBD1 NA TRBV6-5 TGTGCCAGCAGTTCACAGGGGGGTGAGCAGTTCTTC CASSSQGGEQFF
TRBJ2-7 TRBD2 NA TRBV5-5 TGTGCCAGCAGCCGAAGGGGACTAGCGGGAGACGAGCAGTACTTC CASSRRGLAGDEQYF
TRBJ2-7 NA NA TRBV28 TGTGCCAGCAGTTTAGATCAGGGCCTCTCCTACGAGCAGTACTTC CASSLDQGLSYEQYF
TRBJ2-7 TRBD1 NA TRBV5-4 TGTGCCAGCAGCTTGGACCGGACAGGGGCCCACGAGCAGTACTTC CASSLDRTGAHEQYF
TRBJ2-3 TRBD2 NA TRBV5-4 TGTGCCAGCAGTCTAGCGGGACTCAGCACAGATACGCAGTATTTT CASSLAGLSTDTQYF
TRBJ2-1 TRBD2 NA TRBV5-1 TGCGCCAGCAGCGATAGCGGGAGGGGCTACAATGAGCAGTTCTTC CASSDSGRGYNEQFF
TRBJ2-1 TRBD2 NA TRBV28 TGTGCCAGCAGTCCCCAGCGGGGGTGGTTGGATGAGCAGTTCTTC CASSPQRGWLDEQFF
TRBJ2-3 NA NA TRBV4-1 TGCGCCAGCAGCCAAGATCGCGTAGTTGGGGCTCCTTATTTT CASSQDRVVGAPYF
TRBJ2-6 NA NA TRBV19 TGTGCCAGTAGTATAGTTAGCTCTGGGGCCAACGTCCTGACTTTC CASSIVSSGANVLTF
TRBJ1-3 NA NA TRBV18 TGTGCCAGCTCACCCTCGGAGGGAAACACCATATATTTT CASSPSEGNTIYF
TRBJ2-3 TRBD2 NA TRBV14 TGTGCCAGCAGCGAGACTAGCGTACTCACAGATACGCAGTATTTT CASSETSVLTDTQYF
TRBJ2-5 NA NA TRBV5-1 TGCGCCAGCAGCTTGGGCAGGGGTCAAGAGACCCAGTACTTC CASSLGRGQETQYF
TRBJ2-3 TRBD2 NA TRBV9 TGTGCCAGCAGCCCCAGACTAGCGGGAGGGCTTAACGCTGCAGATACGCAGTATTTT CASSPRLAGGLNAADTQYF
TRBJ2-1 TRBD1 NA TRBV13 TGTGCCAGCAGTTACAGGGGAATGAGTGGGAATGAGCAGTTCTTC CASSYRGMSGNEQFF
TRBJ1-5 TRBD1 NA TRBV28 TGTGCCAGCGTGACAGGGGGCACTCAGCCCCAGCATTTT CASVTGGTQPQHF
TRBJ2-2 TRBD2 once TRBV11-3 TGTGCCAGCAGCCCGCGGGGCGGGGGCGGGGAGCTGTTTTTT CASSPRGGGGELFF
TRBJ2-2 NA NA TRBV28 TGTGCCAGCAGTCGCCTAGGGGGGAACACCGGGGAGCTGTTTTTT CASSRLGGNTGELFF